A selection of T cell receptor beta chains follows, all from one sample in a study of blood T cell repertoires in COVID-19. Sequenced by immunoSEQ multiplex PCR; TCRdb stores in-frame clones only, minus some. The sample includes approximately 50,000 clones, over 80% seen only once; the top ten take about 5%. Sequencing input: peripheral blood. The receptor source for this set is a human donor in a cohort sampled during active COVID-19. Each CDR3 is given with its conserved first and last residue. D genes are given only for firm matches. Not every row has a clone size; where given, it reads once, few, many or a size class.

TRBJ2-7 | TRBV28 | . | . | TGTGCCAGCAGTTTAGCGGGTTACGAGCAGTACTTC | CASSLAGYEQYF
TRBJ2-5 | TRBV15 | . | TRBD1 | TGTGCCACCAGCAGAAACACAGGGGGCGGAAAGACCCAGTACTTC | CATSRNTGGGKTQYF
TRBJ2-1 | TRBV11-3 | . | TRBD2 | TGTGCCAGCAGCCCCCCGGGACTAGCGGGTTACAATGAGCAGTTCTTC | CASSPPGLAGYNEQFF
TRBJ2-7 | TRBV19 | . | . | TGTGCCAGTAGTACGTGGGGCCAGGGTCCATCTTACGAGCAGTACTTC | CASSTWGQGPSYEQYF
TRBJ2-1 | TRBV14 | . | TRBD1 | TGTGCCAGCAGCCAAGTGCTGGACAGGCTCTACAATGAGCAGTTCTTC | CASSQVLDRLYNEQFF
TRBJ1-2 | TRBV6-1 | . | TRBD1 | TGTGCCAGCAGTGTCGTCCGGACAGGGGGTGGCTATGGCTACACCTTC | CASSVVRTGGGYGYTF
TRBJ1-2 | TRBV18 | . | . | TGTGCCAGCTCACCGGGGGCAGGGGCTAACTATGGCTACACCTTC | CASSPGAGANYGYTF
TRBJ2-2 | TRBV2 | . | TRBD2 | TGTGCCAGCAGGAGGGGACTAGCGGTGAACACCGGGGAGCTGTTTTTT | CASRRGLAVNTGELFF
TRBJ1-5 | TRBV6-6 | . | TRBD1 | TGTGCCAGCAGTCATGCACCCGGGACAGGGGGCTTATTACACCAGCCCCAGCATTTT | CASSHAPGTGGLLHQPQHF
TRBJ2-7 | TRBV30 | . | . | TGTGCCTGGAGTGTACTATGGACCTACGAGCAGTACTTC | CAWSVLWTYEQYF
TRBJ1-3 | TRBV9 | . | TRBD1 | TGTGCCAGCAGCGTAACGGTGGGACAGGGGACTGGAAACACCATATATTTT | CASSVTVGQGTGNTIYF
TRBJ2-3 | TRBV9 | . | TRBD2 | TGTGCCAGCAGCGTAACGGCGGGAGGGGATGTGGTAGATACGCAGTATTTT | CASSVTAGGDVVDTQYF
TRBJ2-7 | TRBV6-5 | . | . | TGTGCCAGCAGTTACTGGTCGACCCCAGGGGTTGGCGAGCAGTACTTC | CASSYWSTPGVGEQYF
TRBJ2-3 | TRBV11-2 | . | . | TGTGCCAGCAGTCCCTTCCGCGGGATTGGCACAGATACGCAGTATTTT | CASSPFRGIGTDTQYF
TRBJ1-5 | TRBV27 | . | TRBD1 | TGTGCCAGCAGTCCCGGTGGACAGGGGCATCAGCCCCAGCATTTT | CASSPGGQGHQPQHF
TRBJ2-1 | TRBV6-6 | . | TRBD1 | TGTGCCAGCAGAGAACTTCAGGGGGCGCGTGAGCAGTTCTTC | CASRELQGAREQFF
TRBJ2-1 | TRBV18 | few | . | TGTGCCAGCTCACTGACCGGTGGAGGGCTCCATGAGCAGTTCTTC | CASSLTGGGLHEQFF
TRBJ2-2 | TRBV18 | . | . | TGTGCCAGCTCACCACTCAGGGGCGGCACCGGGGAGCTGTTTTTT | CASSPLRGGTGELFF
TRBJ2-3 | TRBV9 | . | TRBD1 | TGTGCCAGCAGCGTGCAACCCGAGAGGGGACAGGGAGATACGCAGTATTTT | CASSVQPERGQGDTQYF
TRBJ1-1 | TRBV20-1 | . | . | TGCAGGGCGGGGGGCACACCGGCTTTCTTT | CRAGGTPAFF
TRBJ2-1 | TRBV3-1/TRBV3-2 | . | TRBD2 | TGTGCCAGCAGCCAAGCGTTGGGACTAGCGGTCAACAATGAGCAGTTCTTC | CASSQALGLAVNNEQFF
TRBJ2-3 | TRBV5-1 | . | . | TGCGCCAGCAGCTTAACTAGAATGGCGGATACGCAGTATTTT | CASSLTRMADTQYF
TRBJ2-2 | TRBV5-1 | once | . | TGCGCCAGCAGCTTGGGTCAGTCGTACACCGGGGAGCTGTTTTTT | CASSLGQSYTGELFF
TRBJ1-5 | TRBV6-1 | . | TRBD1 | TGTGCCAGCAGTGATTTCAGGGGGTATCAGCCCCAGCATTTT | CASSDFRGYQPQHF
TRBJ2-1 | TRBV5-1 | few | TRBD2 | TGCGCCAGCAGCTTTCCAGCGGGAGTGGGAGATGAGCAGTTCTTC | CASSFPAGVGDEQFF
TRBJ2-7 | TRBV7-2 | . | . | TGTGCCAGCAGCCCTGGAGGGTCAGGATCCTACGAGCAGTACTTC | CASSPGGSGSYEQYF
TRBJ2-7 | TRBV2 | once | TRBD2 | TGTGCCAGCAGTGAACTAGCGGGCCGTTCCTACGAGCAGTACTTC | CASSELAGRSYEQYF
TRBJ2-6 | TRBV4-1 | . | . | TGCGCCAGCAGCCAAGAATCGGGGACTGGGGCCAACGTCCTGACTTTC | CASSQESGTGANVLTF
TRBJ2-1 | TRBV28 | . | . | TGTGCCAGCACCCGAGGAGGGGTTGGAAATGAGCAGTTCTTC | CASTRGGVGNEQFF
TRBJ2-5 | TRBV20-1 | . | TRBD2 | TGCAGTGCTAGTACGACTAGCGACCTAAAAGAGACCCAGTACTTC | CSASTTSDLKETQYF
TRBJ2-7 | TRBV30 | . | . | TGTGCCTGGAGTGTTCTCCGGGAAAGCTCCTACGAGCAGTACTTC | CAWSVLRESSYEQYF
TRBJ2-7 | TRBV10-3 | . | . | TGTGCCATCAGTGATGGGGCCTCCTACGAGCAGTACTTC | CAISDGASYEQYF
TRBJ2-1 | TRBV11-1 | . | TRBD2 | TGTGCCAGCAGCATCCTTCGCGGGAGGAATGAGCAGTTCTTC | CASSILRGRNEQFF
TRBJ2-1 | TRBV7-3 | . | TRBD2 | TGTGCCAGCAGCCCCCTCGTAGCGGGAATAACGAATGAGCAGTTCTTC | CASSPLVAGITNEQFF
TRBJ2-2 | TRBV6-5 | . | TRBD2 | TGTGCCAGCAGCCCCGGGACTAGCGGGACCGGGGAGCTGTTTTTT | CASSPGTSGTGELFF
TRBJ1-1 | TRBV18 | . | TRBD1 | TGTGCCAGCTCACTCTCAACAGGGGTGGTCACTGAAGCTTTCTTT | CASSLSTGVVTEAFF
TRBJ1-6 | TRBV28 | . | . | TGTGCCAGCAGTTTTCCAGAACAGGGCTATAATTCACCCCTCCACTTT | CASSFPEQGYNSPLHF
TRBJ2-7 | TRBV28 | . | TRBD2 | TGTGCCAGCAGTCCGGGGACTAGACTTTCCTACGAGCAGTACTTC | CASSPGTRLSYEQYF
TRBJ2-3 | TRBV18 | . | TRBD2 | TGTGCCAGCTCACCGGGACTAGCGGGAAGTGAGACAGATACGCAGTATTTT | CASSPGLAGSETDTQYF
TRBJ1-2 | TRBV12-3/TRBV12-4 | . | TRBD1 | TGTGCCAGCACCATCGGGACAGGCTATGGCTACACCTTC | CASTIGTGYGYTF
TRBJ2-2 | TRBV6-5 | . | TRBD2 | TGTGCCAGCAGTTACGCGGGAGCGAACACCGGGGAGCTGTTTTTT | CASSYAGANTGELFF
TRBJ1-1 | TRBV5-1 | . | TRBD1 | TGCGCCAGCAGCGGAAGGACAGGGGGGCAGACTGAAGCTTTCTTT | CASSGRTGGQTEAFF
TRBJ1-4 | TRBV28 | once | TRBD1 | TGTGCCAGCGTCGGACAGGTTAATGAAAAACTGTTTTTT | CASVGQVNEKLFF
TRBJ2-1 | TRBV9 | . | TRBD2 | TGTGCCAGCAGCACATCGCATGGGACTAGCAATGAGCAGTTCTTC | CASSTSHGTSNEQFF
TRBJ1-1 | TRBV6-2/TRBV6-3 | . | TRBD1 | TGTGCCAGCAGTTACCGCAGGGGGGAGGTCACTGAAGCTTTCTTT | CASSYRRGEVTEAFF
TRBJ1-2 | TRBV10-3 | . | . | TGTGCCATCAGACCTGACAGCCGCACTAACTATGGCTACACCTTC | CAIRPDSRTNYGYTF
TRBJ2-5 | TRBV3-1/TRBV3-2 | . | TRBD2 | TGTGCCAGCAGCCAAAGCGGGAGGGACCGAGAGACCCAGTACTTC | CASSQSGRDRETQYF
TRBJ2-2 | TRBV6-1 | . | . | TGTGCCAGCAGTGAAAAGAGTAGCGACTACACCGGGGAGCTGTTTTTT | CASSEKSSDYTGELFF
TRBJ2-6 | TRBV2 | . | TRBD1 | TGTGCCAGCTCCCGGGACAGGGGGCCTGGGGCCAACGTCCTGACTTTC | CASSRDRGPGANVLTF
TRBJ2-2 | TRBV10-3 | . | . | TGTGCCATCAGTGATAACAGGGCCACCGGGGAGCTGTTTTTT | CAISDNRATGELFF
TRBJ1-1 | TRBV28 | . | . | TGTGCCAGCAGTTCTCTAGGTTTGAACACTGAAGCTTTCTTT | CASSSLGLNTEAFF
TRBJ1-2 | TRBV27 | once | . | TGTGCCAGCAGTATCCAGGGGAAGGATGGCTACACCTTC | CASSIQGKDGYTF